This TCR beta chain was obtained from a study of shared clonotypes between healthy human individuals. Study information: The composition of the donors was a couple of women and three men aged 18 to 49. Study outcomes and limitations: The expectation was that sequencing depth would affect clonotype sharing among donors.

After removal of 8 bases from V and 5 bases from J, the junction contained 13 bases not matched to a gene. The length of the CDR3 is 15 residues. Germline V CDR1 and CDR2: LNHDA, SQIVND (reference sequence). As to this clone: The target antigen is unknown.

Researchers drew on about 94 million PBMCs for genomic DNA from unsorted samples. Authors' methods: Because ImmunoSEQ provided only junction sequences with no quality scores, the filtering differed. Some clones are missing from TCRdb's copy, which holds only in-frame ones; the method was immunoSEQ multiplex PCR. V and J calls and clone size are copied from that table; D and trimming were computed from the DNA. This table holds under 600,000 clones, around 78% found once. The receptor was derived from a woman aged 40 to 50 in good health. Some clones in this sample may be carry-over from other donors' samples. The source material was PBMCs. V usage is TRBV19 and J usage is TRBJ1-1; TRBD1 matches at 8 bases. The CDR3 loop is CASFQGARLGTEAFF. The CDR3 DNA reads TGTGCCAGTTTTCAGGGGGCACGTCTGGGAACTGAAGCTTTCTTT. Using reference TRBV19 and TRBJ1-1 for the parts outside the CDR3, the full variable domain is DGGITQSPKYLFRKEGQNVTLSCEQNLNHDAMYWYRQDPGQGLRLIYYSQIVNDFQKGDIAEGYSVSREKKESFPLTVTSAQKNPTAFYLCASFQGARLGTEAFFGQGTRLTVV.